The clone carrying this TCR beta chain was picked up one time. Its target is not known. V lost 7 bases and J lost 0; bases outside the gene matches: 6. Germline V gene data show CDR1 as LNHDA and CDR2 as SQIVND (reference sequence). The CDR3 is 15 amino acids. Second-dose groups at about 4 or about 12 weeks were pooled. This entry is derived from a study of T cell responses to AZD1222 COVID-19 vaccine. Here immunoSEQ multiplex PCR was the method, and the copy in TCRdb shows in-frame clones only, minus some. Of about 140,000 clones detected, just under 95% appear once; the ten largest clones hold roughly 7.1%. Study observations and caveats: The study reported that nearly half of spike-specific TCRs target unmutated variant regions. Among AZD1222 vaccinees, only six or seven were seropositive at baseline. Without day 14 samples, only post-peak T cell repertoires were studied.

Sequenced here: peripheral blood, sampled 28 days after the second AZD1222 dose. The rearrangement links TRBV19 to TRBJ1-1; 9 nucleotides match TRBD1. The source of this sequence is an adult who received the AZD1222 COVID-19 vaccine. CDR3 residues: CASTAGQGMNTEAFF. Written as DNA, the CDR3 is TGTGCCAGTACCGCGGGACAGGGTATGAACACTGAAGCTTTCTTT.